This entry concerns a single TCR beta chain. The antigen it recognizes is unknown. There are no base qualities to consult, and no much larger clone falls within one base. These data belong to a study of CD8 T cells in ankylosing spondylitis (dated by TCRdb to 2015 to 2018). Background on the whole study: To find TCR variants linked to disease, the study profiled T cell receptor beta repertoires in ankylosing spondylitis patients and healthy donors. The full study cohort was made up of about 25 ankylosing spondylitis patients and around 100 healthy donors. Peripheral blood was sampled, and synovial fluid was also collected from ankylosing spondylitis patients.

Instrument on record: Illumina HiSeq 2500. TCR beta libraries were prepared by quantitative 5'-RACE with molecular barcodes. The authors' pipeline ran thus. A new computational method, built on a probabilistic model of VDJ rearrangement, was used to identify disease-linked TCR variants. TCRdb reanalyzed the raw reads on its own, using fastp at Q25 for trimming and MiXCR for clone calling, and kept in-frame beta chains. Here each entry gathers all rows of one CDR3 protein and keeps the most common genes and DNA. TCRdb's processing, not the authors' own work, is the source of the V and J calls. The sample table contains 400,000 to 450,000 distinct CDR3 sequences; only one count was recorded for about a sixth of them. The leading ten clones occupy approximately 0.93% of the sample. The CDR3, from cysteine to phenylalanine, totals 11 residues. The entry retains the CDR3 DNA only, 33 bases that are in frame from base 1. CDR1 ENHRY and CDR2 SYGVKD were looked up in the germline V gene. Between the V and J ends, shortened by 8 bases and 2 bases respectively, the junction contains 6 bases.

Summary of the overall study and its limitations: Some motif variants were previously reported in synovial fluid and blood of reactive arthritis patients, suggesting common disease-initiation mechanisms. A TCR beta motif of about eight highly homologous amino acid variants appeared characteristic of blood from ankylosing spondylitis patients. Significant enrichment of the disease-linked clones was reported in matched synovial fluid samples from ankylosing spondylitis patients. A CD8+ phenotype was shown by the disease-linked clones, which were found at relatively low frequencies in peripheral blood.

The sample was blood, either unsorted or a sorted T cell fraction (not recorded which). The chain was built from TRBV10-3 and TRBJ2-5; a weak D assignment points to TRBD1 (6 bases agree). This TCR was sampled from a male donor with ankylosing spondylitis. For the CDR3, the sequence is CAIGQQETQYF. The nucleotide sequence reads TGTGCCATCGGACAGCAAGAGACCCAGTACTTC.